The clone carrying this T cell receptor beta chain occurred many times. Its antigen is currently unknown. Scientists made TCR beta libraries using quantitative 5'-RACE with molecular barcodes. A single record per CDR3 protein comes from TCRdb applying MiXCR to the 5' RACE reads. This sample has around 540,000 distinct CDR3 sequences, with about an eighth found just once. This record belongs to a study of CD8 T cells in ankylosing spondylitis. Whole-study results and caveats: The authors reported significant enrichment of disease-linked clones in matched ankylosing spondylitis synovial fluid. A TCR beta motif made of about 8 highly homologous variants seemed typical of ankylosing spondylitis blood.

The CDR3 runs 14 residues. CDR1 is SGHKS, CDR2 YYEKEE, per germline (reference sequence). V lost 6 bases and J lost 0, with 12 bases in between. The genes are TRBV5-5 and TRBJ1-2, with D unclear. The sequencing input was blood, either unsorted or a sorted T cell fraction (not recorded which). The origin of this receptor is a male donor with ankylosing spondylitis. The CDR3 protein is CASTTQPTNYGYTF. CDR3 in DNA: TGTGCCAGCACCACCCAACCGACTAACTATGGCTACACCTTC.